A selection of T cell receptor beta chains follows, all from one sample in a study of persistence of HIV-infected CD4 T cells. These TCRs' antigens remain unknown. Sequencing used immunoSEQ multiplex PCR; TCRdb keeps in-frame clones, though not all of them. The sample lists roughly 34,000 clones; 82% were seen once. The material sequenced was CD4+ T cells sorted from PBMCs after roughly 18-hour stimulation, taken from a patient who received antiretroviral therapy. These receptors were obtained from an adult woman with HIV who was CMV-seropositive. Each CDR3 is given with its conserved first and last residue. A D gene is named only where the DNA matches it firmly. Clone sizes are given selectively: once, few, many, or a class where the clone is expanded.

d_gene: -; abundance: -; j_gene: TRBJ2-1; v_gene: TRBV5-1; CDR3aa: CASSLGSHNEQFF; CDR3nt: TGCGCCAGCAGCTTGGGATCTCACAATGAGCAGTTCTTC
d_gene: TRBD1; abundance: -; j_gene: TRBJ1-1; v_gene: TRBV23-1; CDR3aa: CASSQSSPASGGKMNTEAFF; CDR3nt: TGCGCCAGCAGTCAATCCTCTCCCGCATCAGGGGGGAAAATGAACACTGAAGCTTTCTTT
d_gene: -; abundance: -; j_gene: TRBJ2-1; v_gene: TRBV10-1; CDR3aa: CASSESARGEQFF; CDR3nt: TGCGCCAGCAGTGAGTCGGCAAGGGGTGAGCAGTTCTTC
d_gene: -; abundance: -; j_gene: TRBJ1-2; v_gene: TRBV24-1; CDR3aa: CATSDRRGGYTF; CDR3nt: TGTGCCACCAGTGACCGGAGGGGTGGCTACACCTTC
d_gene: TRBD1; abundance: -; j_gene: TRBJ1-1; v_gene: TRBV19; CDR3aa: CASSIHPGQGGSTEAFF; CDR3nt: TGTGCCAGTAGTATCCACCCGGGACAGGGAGGATCCACTGAAGCTTTCTTT
d_gene: TRBD1; abundance: once; j_gene: TRBJ1-3; v_gene: TRBV6-5; CDR3aa: CASSSTDRGRNTIYF; CDR3nt: TGTGCCAGCAGCTCTACCGACAGGGGAAGAAACACCATATATTTT
d_gene: TRBD1; abundance: -; j_gene: TRBJ2-5; v_gene: TRBV19; CDR3aa: CASSITGGGETQYF; CDR3nt: TGTGCCAGTAGTATAACAGGGGGCGGTGAGACCCAGTACTTC
d_gene: -; abundance: -; j_gene: TRBJ1-2; v_gene: TRBV7-2; CDR3aa: CASSLDGRGSKGYTF; CDR3nt: TGTGCCAGCAGCTTAGACGGCAGGGGAAGTAAGGGCTACACCTTC
d_gene: -; abundance: -; j_gene: TRBJ2-1; v_gene: TRBV30; CDR3aa: CAWQTGRGGPSYNEQFF; CDR3nt: TGTGCCTGGCAAACGGGGAGAGGGGGGCCCTCCTACAATGAGCAGTTCTTC
d_gene: TRBD1; abundance: -; j_gene: TRBJ2-3; v_gene: TRBV5-8; CDR3aa: CASSLDGGQGSDTQYF; CDR3nt: TGTGCCAGCAGCTTGGATGGGGGACAGGGTTCGGATACGCAGTATTTT
d_gene: -; abundance: -; j_gene: TRBJ1-2; v_gene: TRBV6-5; CDR3aa: CASSRTDIYGYTF; CDR3nt: TGTGCCAGCAGCCGGACGGATATCTATGGCTACACCTTC
d_gene: -; abundance: -; j_gene: TRBJ1-1; v_gene: TRBV28; CDR3aa: CASSSGGEAFF; CDR3nt: TGTGCCAGCAGTTCGGGGGGTGAAGCTTTCTTT